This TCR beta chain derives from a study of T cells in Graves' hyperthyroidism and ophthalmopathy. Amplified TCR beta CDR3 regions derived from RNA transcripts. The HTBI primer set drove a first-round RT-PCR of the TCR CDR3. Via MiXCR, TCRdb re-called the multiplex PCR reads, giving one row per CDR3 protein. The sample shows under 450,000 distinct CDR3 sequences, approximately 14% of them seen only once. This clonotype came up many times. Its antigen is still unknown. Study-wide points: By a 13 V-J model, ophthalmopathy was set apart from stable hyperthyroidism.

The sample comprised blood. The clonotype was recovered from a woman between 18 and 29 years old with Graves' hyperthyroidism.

The CDR3 sequence: CASSLPGRARDEKLFF. The DNA for the CDR3 is TGTGCCAGCAGCTTACCGGGCAGGGCGCGGGATGAAAAACTGTTTTTT. The chain uses TRBV7-9 and TRBJ1-4; TRBD1 is a possible D gene (5 bases). Germline V gene lookup returns CDR1 SEHNR and CDR2 FQNEAQ (reference sequence). This CDR3 contains 16 residues. V shed 2 bases and J shed 6 bases, with 16 bases lying between them.